A selection of T cell receptor beta chains follows, all from one sample in a study of post-analysis software for immune sequencing data. TCRdb processed the PCR reads anew with MiXCR; each CDR3 protein has one entry. The sample carries about 810,000 distinct CDR3 sequences, roughly 50% recorded once. Specimen: blood. The source of these receptors is a girl between 5 and 17 years old with multiple sclerosis. The CDR3 runs from the conserved cysteine through the conserved F or W. D genes are given only for firm matches. Clone size is stated in some rows and not others, as once, few, many or a class when expanded.

clone_size d_call j_call v_call cdr3_aa cdr3_nt
few - TRBJ1-1 TRBV29-1 CSVKLVTGHPNTEAFF TGCAGCGTTAAGTTAGTCACAGGGCACCCGAACACTGAAGCTTTCTTT
few - TRBJ1-4 TRBV29-1 CSVQLWDGEKLFF TGCAGCGTTCAGCTTTGGGATGGAGAAAAACTGTTTTTT
- - TRBJ2-1 TRBV5-1 CASSPGTPRGNEQFF TGCGCCAGCAGCCCCGGGACACCTAGGGGAAATGAGCAGTTCTTC
once TRBD1 TRBJ2-7 TRBV29-1 CSVDGTGGWGDYEQYF TGCAGCGTTGATGGAACAGGGGGGTGGGGAGACTACGAGCAGTACTTC
- TRBD2 TRBJ2-7 TRBV9 CTSSVSGVQEVQYF TGTACCAGCAGCGTTAGCGGGGTCCAGGAAGTGCAGTACTTC
- TRBD2 TRBJ2-7 TRBV7-2 CASSLAGGGAAYEQYF TGTGCCAGCAGCTTAGCGGGGGGAGGGGCGGCCTACGAGCAGTACTTC
- - TRBJ2-7 TRBV12-5 CASGLVLSGETYEQYF TGTGCTAGTGGTTTGGTACTGTCAGGGGAGACCTACGAGCAGTACTTC
- - TRBJ2-7 TRBV25-1 CASSEGPPHERYF TGTGCCAGCAGTGAGGGACCGCCTCACGAGCGGTACTTC
- TRBD1 TRBJ2-5 TRBV5-1 CASSLEGTGGWETQYF TGCGCCAGCAGCCTGGAGGGGACAGGGGGCTGGGAGACCCAGTACTTC
- - TRBJ1-2 TRBV4-1 CASSQDEGEGYTF TGCGCCAGCAGCCAAGATGAAGGTGAAGGCTACACCTTC
- - TRBJ2-7 TRBV15 CATSREGLPPYEQYF TGTGCCACCAGCAGGGAGGGACTCCCACCCTACGAGCAGTACTTC
- - TRBJ2-5 TRBV20-1 CSAREGTEQTQYF TGCAGTGCTAGAGAAGGCACTGAGCAGACCCAGTACTTC
- - TRBJ1-2 TRBV12-3/TRBV12-4 CASSLLGFINYGYTF TGTGCCAGCAGTTTGTTAGGGTTTATTAACTATGGCTACACCTTC
- - TRBJ2-6 TRBV29-1 CSVGPGPGILSSGANVLTF TGCAGCGTTGGGCCGGGGCCAGGGATACTTTCATCTGGGGCCAACGTCCTGACTTTC
- - TRBJ2-3 TRBV5-1 CASSGATSTDTQYF TGCGCCAGCAGCGGAGCAACAAGCACAGATACGCAGTATTTT
- - TRBJ1-5 TRBV3-1 CASSQDLGAGSSNQPQHF TGTGCCAGCAGCCAAGATCTCGGGGCGGGAAGTAGCAATCAGCCCCAGCATTTT
- - TRBJ2-1 TRBV19 CASSMEGATYNEQFF TGTGCCAGTAGTATGGAGGGAGCTACCTACAATGAGCAGTTCTTC
- - TRBJ2-7 TRBV12-3/TRBV12-4 CASTDGPYYEQYF TGTGCCAGCACCGATGGACCCTACTACGAGCAGTACTTC
- TRBD2 TRBJ2-7 TRBV10-3 CAIWTSGNHEQYF TGTGCCATATGGACTAGCGGGAACCACGAGCAGTACTTC
- TRBD1 TRBJ2-7 TRBV18 CASSRTGTGGYEQYF TGTGCCAGCTCACGTACCGGGACAGGGGGTTACGAGCAGTACTTC
- - TRBJ2-3 TRBV10-3 CAISVGPRTSTDTQYF TGTGCCATCAGTGTGGGACCCCGGACCTCCACAGATACGCAGTATTTT
- - TRBJ1-1 TRBV18 CASSGQPNTEAFF TGTGCCAGCTCTGGACAGCCGAACACTGAAGCTTTCTTT
- - TRBJ1-2 TRBV7-3 CASSQSFGRSSYGYTF TGTGCCAGCAGCCAATCGTTTGGCAGATCGAGCTATGGCTACACCTTC
- TRBD2 TRBJ2-5 TRBV13 CASSLVGLAAQETQYF TGTGCCAGCAGCTTAGTTGGACTAGCGGCCCAAGAGACCCAGTACTTC
once TRBD1 TRBJ2-6 TRBV12-3/TRBV12-4 CASSLGQGVSSGANVLTF TGTGCCAGCAGTCTCGGACAGGGCGTTTCGTCTGGGGCCAACGTCCTGACTTTC
few - TRBJ1-2 TRBV20-1 CSARGDGYGYTF TGCAGTGCTAGGGGCGATGGCTATGGCTACACCTTC
- - TRBJ2-6 TRBV7-9 CASSLLTGSGANVLTF TGTGCCAGCAGCTTACTTACGGGGTCTGGGGCCAACGTCCTGACTTTC
- - TRBJ1-2 TRBV2 CASSDPRGYTF TGTGCCAGCAGTGATCCGAGAGGCTACACCTTC
- - TRBJ1-4 TRBV4-2 CASSRKEVSGDEKLFF TGTGCCAGCAGTCGCAAGGAAGTCTCAGGGGACGAAAAACTGTTTTTT
- TRBD1 TRBJ1-6 TRBV15 CATSMGQVNSPLHF TGTGCCACCAGCATGGGACAGGTTAATTCACCCCTCCACTTT
- TRBD2 TRBJ2-3 TRBV7-2 CASSQNGRSVADTQYF TGTGCCAGCAGCCAAAACGGGAGGTCAGTTGCAGATACGCAGTATTTT
- TRBD2 TRBJ2-3 TRBV5-1 CASSYPLAGASDTQYF TGCGCCAGCAGCTACCCACTAGCGGGAGCTTCGGATACGCAGTATTTT
- - TRBJ2-2 TRBV7-9 CASGQGGAGELFF TGTGCCAGCGGGCAGGGTGGCGCCGGGGAGCTGTTTTTT
- - TRBJ2-6 TRBV5-5 CASSSNNVLTF TGTGCCAGCAGCTCAAACAACGTCCTGACTTTC
- - TRBJ2-7 TRBV20-1 CSASQAGTYEQYF TGCAGTGCTAGCCAGGCAGGGACCTACGAGCAGTACTTC
- - TRBJ2-7 TRBV7-2 CASSLGREPYEQYF TGTGCCAGCAGCTTAGGGCGGGAACCCTACGAGCAGTACTTC
- TRBD2 TRBJ2-1 TRBV30 CAWSALAGDYEQFF TGTGCCTGGAGTGCACTAGCGGGAGACTATGAGCAGTTCTTC
- TRBD2 TRBJ2-7 TRBV20-1 CSATGTSASPYEQYF TGCAGTGCTACCGGGACTAGCGCGAGCCCCTACGAGCAGTACTTC
- TRBD1 TRBJ2-1 TRBV29-1 CSVESDRGAYNEQFF TGCAGCGTTGAAAGCGACAGGGGTGCCTACAATGAGCAGTTCTTC
- TRBD1 TRBJ2-5 TRBV7-9 CASSLGQGIAYQETQYF TGTGCCAGCAGCTTGGGACAGGGGATTGCCTACCAAGAGACCCAGTACTTC
few - TRBJ2-5 TRBV6-1 CASSEGVGGEETQYF TGTGCCAGCAGTGAAGGAGTAGGGGGGGAAGAGACCCAGTACTTC
few TRBD2 TRBJ2-1 TRBV5-1 CASSPGLARYNEQFF TGCGCCAGCAGCCCGGGACTAGCGAGGTACAATGAGCAGTTCTTC
- - TRBJ2-7 TRBV10-3 CAISESNWEAHYEQYF TGTGCCATCAGTGAGTCGAATTGGGAGGCCCACTACGAGCAGTACTTC
- - TRBJ2-4 TRBV29-1 CSVAHHRGLAKNIQYF TGCAGCGTTGCTCATCACAGGGGACTAGCCAAAAACATTCAGTACTTC
once - TRBJ2-2 TRBV9 CASSSHRGLQGPKGTGELFF TGTGCCAGCAGCTCCCATAGGGGCCTACAGGGTCCCAAGGGGACCGGGGAGCTGTTTTTT
once TRBD2 TRBJ2-5 TRBV5-1 CASSFGIAGGSETQYF TGCGCCAGCAGCTTTGGGATAGCGGGAGGATCAGAGACCCAGTACTTC
- TRBD2 TRBJ2-1 TRBV10-3 CAISEVPSGSLPGNEQFF TGTGCCATCAGTGAGGTGCCTAGCGGGAGTCTCCCGGGCAATGAGCAGTTCTTC
- TRBD2 TRBJ2-1 TRBV7-3 CASSLGPTSGGNEQFF TGTGCCAGCAGCTTAGGCCCGACTAGCGGGGGGAATGAGCAGTTCTTC
few - TRBJ1-2 TRBV3-1 CASSQDLRTGYTF TGTGCCAGCAGCCAAGATTTGCGTACCGGCTACACCTTC
- TRBD2 TRBJ2-1 TRBV7-9 CASSPRTSGPSSSYNEQFF TGTGCCAGCAGCCCTAGGACTAGCGGACCTTCGAGCTCCTACAATGAGCAGTTCTTC
- TRBD1 TRBJ2-3 TRBV29-1 CSVGAPRQGGSTDTQYF TGCAGCGTTGGTGCCCCGCGACAGGGGGGTAGCACAGATACGCAGTATTTT
- TRBD1 TRBJ2-7 TRBV20-1 CSARGNRGLYEQYF TGCAGTGCTAGAGGGAACAGGGGGCTCTACGAGCAGTACTTC
- - TRBJ2-3 TRBV20-1 CSDQRTDTQYF TGCAGTGACCAGCGCACAGATACGCAGTATTTT